The 14 T cell receptor beta chains given below trace back to one sample, sequenced in a study of Ad26.COV2.S vaccination and SARS-CoV-2 variants. Documented treatment: roughly 18 received Ad26.COV2.S at low or high dose, single or two shots; about 5 received placebo; per-sample allocation not given. The samples date from day 63 after the first vaccine or placebo injection. Profiling relied on immunoSEQ multiplex PCR, and the TCRdb table lists in-frame clones only, not all of them. The sample carries about 680,000 clones, more than 80% recorded once. This specimen was peripheral blood, taken in a trial of Ad26.COV2.S vaccine versus placebo. The receptor set was obtained from a person aged 18 to 59 who received the Ad26.COV2.S COVID-19 vaccine or a placebo.

This CDR3 is CASSPTWTSGRNEQYF. In DNA, the CDR3 is TGTGCCAGCTCACCAACCTGGACTAGCGGGAGAAACGAGCAGTACTTC. V and J are TRBV18 and TRBJ2-7; 13 bases match TRBD2. Losses at the gene ends were 2 bases for V and 5 bases for J; bases not matched to a gene: 6. The length of the CDR3 is 16 residues. CDR1 and CDR2 from the germline V gene are KGHSH and LQKENI.

CDR3 residues: CASSPHRDRGNYGYTF. The CDR3 DNA sequence: TGTGCCAGCAGCCCGCACCGGGACAGGGGGAACTATGGCTACACCTTC. This chain uses TRBV3-1 (or the pseudogene TRBV3-2) with TRBJ1-2, with 11 bases aligning to TRBD1. The CDR3 is 16 amino acids. The junction had 6 bases not matched to a gene; V was cut back by 4 bases and J by 2 bases. CDR1 and CDR2 (germline): LGHDT, YNNKEL (reference sequence).

This chain connects TRBV5-1 to TRBJ2-7; D gene ambiguous. The ends were cut back, 0 bases at V and 3 bases at J, with 13 bases in the middle. Germline V gene sequence: CDR1 SGHRS, CDR2 YFSETQ. The CDR3 runs to 15 residues. In DNA form, the CDR3 reads TGCGCCAGCAGCTTGGATGGGGATTCTTACTACGAGCAGTACTTC. It yields the protein CASSLDGDSYYEQYF.

The rearrangement links TRBV15 to TRBJ2-3; D is uncertain. Trimming removed 0 bases from V and 8 bases from J, with 12 bases in between. There are 14 residues in the CDR3. Germline-derived CDR1 and CDR2 are LNHNV and YYDKDF (reference sequence). The CDR3 region is CATSREARFATQYF. In DNA, the CDR3 is TGTGCCACCAGCAGAGAAGCCAGATTCGCTACGCAGTATTTT.

V and J are TRBV19 and TRBJ1-5; D is undetermined. This CDR3 is built from 15 residues. Germline V gives CDR1 LNHDA, CDR2 SQIVND (reference sequence). The V and J ends lost 7 bases and 3 bases respectively, with 16 bases between them. The CDR3 reads CASTQRAQLNQPQHF. DNA for the CDR3: TGTGCCAGTACTCAAAGGGCACAGCTCAATCAGCCCCAGCATTTT.

The V call is TRBV19, the J call TRBJ1-2, with a tentative D call TRBD1 (6 bases). Germline V gene data show CDR1 as LNHDA and CDR2 as SQIVND (reference sequence). V lost 8 bases to trimming and J lost 0 bases, with 10 bases between them. The CDR3 loop spans 13 amino acids. CDR3 in DNA: TGTGCCAGTCACGGACAGTCTAACTATGGCTACACCTTC. Encoded protein: CASHGQSNYGYTF.

As to this clone: At the DNA level, this CDR3 is encoded by other sequences in the same sample as well. V is TRBV15 and J is TRBJ2-5; 10 bases line up with TRBD1. The V gene end was trimmed by 3 bases and the J gene end by 3 bases; junction bases not matched to a gene: 1. Germline V CDR1 and CDR2: LNHNV, YYDKDF (reference sequence). This CDR3 is 14 amino acids long. CDR3 protein: CATSRDRGEETQYF. As DNA, the CDR3 is TGTGCCACCAGCAGGGACAGGGGGGAAGAGACCCAGTACTTC.

The chain links TRBV6-5 to TRBJ1-1, with D uncertain. Trimming took off 6 bases at V and 1 base at J, with 12 bases between the two ends. The germline gives CDR1 MNHEY, CDR2 SVGAGI. The CDR3 is made up of 14 amino acids. The CDR3 is CASSPRTANTEAFF. CDR3 nucleotide sequence: TGTGCCAGCAGCCCCCGGACGGCGAACACTGAAGCTTTCTTT.

This chain uses TRBV19 with TRBJ2-3; D is perhaps TRBD1 or TRBD2 (5 bases each). This CDR3 has 11 residues. V was trimmed by 7 bases and J by 14 bases, leaving 16 bases between them. Germline values: CDR1 LNHDA, CDR2 SQIVND (reference sequence). CDR3 DNA sequence: TGTGCCAGTAAATCGGGGACCTTGGCGTATTTT. Residues: CASKSGTLAYF.

The V gene is TRBV7-9, the J gene TRBJ2-5; D is uncertain. The V end was cut by 2 bases, the J end by 2 bases, with 9 bases between. Germline V CDR1 and CDR2: SEHNR, FQNEAQ (reference sequence). The CDR3 has 14 amino acids. This CDR3 reads CASSLTGVQETQYF. In DNA, the CDR3 is TGTGCCAGCAGCTTAACTGGGGTTCAAGAGACCCAGTACTTC.

This chain connects TRBV2 to TRBJ2-2; D unclear. This CDR3 has 14 residues. The V and J ends lost 8 bases and 6 bases respectively, with 16 bases between them. Per germline, CDR1 SNHLY and CDR2 FYNNEI. The CDR3 bases are TGTGCCAGCTCCAAAGTCGACGTTCCCGGGGAGCTGTTTTTT. Translated: CASSKVDVPGELFF.

This chain links TRBV7-5 with TRBJ2-7; whether TRBD1, the table's D call, matches the DNA was not checked. TRBV7-5 constitutes a pseudogene. The CDR3 contains 15 residues. The CDR3 DNA sequence: TGTGCCAGAAACACCACTCCGACAGGAAACTACGAGCAGTACTTC. As protein: CARNTTPTGNYEQYF.

This clone was counted a single time. The V gene is TRBV29-1, the J gene TRBJ2-7; 10 bases map to TRBD1. This CDR3 has 14 residues. Per germline, CDR1 SQVTM and CDR2 ANQGSEA. J lost 2 bases, V lost 4 bases, and 5 bases had no gene match. CDR3 region: CSVGGTGVPYEQYF. The CDR3, as DNA: TGCAGCGTTGGGGGGACAGGGGTTCCCTACGAGCAGTACTTC.

This clone has a handful of counts. This chain links TRBV10-3 with TRBJ2-7, with D tentatively TRBD1 (6 bases). In germline, CDR1 is ENHRY, CDR2 SYGVKD. V lost 0 bases and J lost 0, with 12 bases in between. This CDR3 region has 16 residues. CDR3 in amino acids: CAISESLGANSYEQYF. The CDR3 DNA is TGTGCCATCAGTGAGTCTCTGGGGGCAAACTCCTACGAGCAGTACTTC.